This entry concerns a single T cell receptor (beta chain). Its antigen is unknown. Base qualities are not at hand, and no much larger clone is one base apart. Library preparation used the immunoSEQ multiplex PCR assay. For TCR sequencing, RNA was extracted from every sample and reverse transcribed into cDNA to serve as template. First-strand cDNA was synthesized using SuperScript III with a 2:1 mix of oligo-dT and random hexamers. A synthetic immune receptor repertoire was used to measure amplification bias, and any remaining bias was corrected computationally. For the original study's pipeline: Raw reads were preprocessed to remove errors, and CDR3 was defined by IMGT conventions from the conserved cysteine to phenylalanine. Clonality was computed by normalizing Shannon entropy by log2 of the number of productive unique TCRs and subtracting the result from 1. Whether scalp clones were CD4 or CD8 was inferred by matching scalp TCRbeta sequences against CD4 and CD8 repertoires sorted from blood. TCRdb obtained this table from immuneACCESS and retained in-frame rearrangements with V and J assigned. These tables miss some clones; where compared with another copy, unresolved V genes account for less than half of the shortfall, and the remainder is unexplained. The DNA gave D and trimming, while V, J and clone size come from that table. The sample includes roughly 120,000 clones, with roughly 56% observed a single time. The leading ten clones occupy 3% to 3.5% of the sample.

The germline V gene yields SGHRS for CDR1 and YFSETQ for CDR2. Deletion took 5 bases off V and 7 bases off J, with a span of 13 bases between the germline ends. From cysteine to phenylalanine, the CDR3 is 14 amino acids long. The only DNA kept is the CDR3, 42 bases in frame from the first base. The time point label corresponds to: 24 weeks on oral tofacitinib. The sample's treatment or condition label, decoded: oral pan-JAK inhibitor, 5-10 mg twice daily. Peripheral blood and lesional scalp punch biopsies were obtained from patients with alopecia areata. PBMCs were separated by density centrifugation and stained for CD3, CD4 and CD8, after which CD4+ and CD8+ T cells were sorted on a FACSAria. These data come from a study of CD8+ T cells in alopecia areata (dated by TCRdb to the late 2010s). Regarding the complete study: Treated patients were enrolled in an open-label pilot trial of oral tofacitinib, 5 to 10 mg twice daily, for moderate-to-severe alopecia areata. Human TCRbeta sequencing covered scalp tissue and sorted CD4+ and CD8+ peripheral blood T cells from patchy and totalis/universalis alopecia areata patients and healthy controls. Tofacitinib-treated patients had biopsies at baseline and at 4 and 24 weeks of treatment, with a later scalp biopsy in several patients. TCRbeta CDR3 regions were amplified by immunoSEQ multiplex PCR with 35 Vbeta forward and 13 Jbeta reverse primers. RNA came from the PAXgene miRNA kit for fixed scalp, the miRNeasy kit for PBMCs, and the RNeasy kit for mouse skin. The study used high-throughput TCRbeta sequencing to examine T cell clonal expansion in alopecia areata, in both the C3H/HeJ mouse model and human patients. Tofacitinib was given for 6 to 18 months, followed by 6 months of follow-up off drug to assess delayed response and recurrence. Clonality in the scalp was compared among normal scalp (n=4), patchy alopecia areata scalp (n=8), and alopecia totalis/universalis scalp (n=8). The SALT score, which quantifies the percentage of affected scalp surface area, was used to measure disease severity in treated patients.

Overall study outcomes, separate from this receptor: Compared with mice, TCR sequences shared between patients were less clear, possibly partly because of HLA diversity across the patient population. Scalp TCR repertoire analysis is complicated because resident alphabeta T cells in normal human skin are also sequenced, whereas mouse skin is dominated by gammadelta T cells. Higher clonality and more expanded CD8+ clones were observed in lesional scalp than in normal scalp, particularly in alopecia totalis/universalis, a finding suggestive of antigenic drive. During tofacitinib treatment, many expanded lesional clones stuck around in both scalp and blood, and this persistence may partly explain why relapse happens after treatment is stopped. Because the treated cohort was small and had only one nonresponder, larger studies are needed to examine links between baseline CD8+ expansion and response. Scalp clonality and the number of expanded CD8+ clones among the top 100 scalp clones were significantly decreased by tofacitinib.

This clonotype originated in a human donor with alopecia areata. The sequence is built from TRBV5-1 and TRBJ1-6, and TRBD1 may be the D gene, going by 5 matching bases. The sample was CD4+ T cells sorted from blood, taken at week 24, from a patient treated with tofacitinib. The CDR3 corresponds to CASRIGTGNSPLHF. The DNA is TGCGCCAGCAGGATCGGGACGGGAAATTCACCCCTCCACTTT. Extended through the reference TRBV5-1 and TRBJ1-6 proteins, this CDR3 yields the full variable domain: KAGVTQTPRYLIKTRGQQVTLSCSPISGHRSVSWYQQTPGQGLQFLFEYFSETQRNKGNFPGRFSGRQFSNSRSEMNVSTLELGDSALYLCASRIGTGNSPLHFGNGTRLTVT.